Included here is one T cell receptor beta chain sequence, with context. This entry comes from a study of blood T cell repertoires in COVID-19. Assay used: immunoSEQ multiplex PCR; TCRdb lists only in-frame clones, some missing. The profile shows 260,000 or so clones, approximately 90% of them singletons. The V gene end was trimmed by 2 bases and the J gene end by 7 bases; junction bases not matched to a gene: 3. This CDR3 contains 13 residues. The germline CDR1 and CDR2 sequences are GTSNPN and SVGIG (reference sequence). In terms of age and location, participants ranged from roughly 18 to 100 years and lived in roughly 22 US areas.

The TCR comes from a woman aged 40 to 50 with acute COVID-19. The chain couples TRBV30 to TRBJ1-5; 9 nucleotides agree with TRBD1. The specimen sequenced was PBMCs or T cells enriched from blood (not recorded which). The CDR3 DNA reads TGTGCCTGGAGTAACAGGGGGCTACAGCCCCAGCATTTT. Its protein is CAWSNRGLQPQHF.